A single T cell receptor beta chain is shown here with its context. Germline CDR1 and CDR2: MGHRA and YSYEKL. The V gene lost 4 bases and the J gene lost 1 base, with 10 bases spanning the gap. The CDR3 totals 14 residues. The sample is drawn from a study of T-cell memory formation after mild COVID-19. Study at large: TCR clusters were mostly donor specific.

From the 5' RACE reads, TCRdb called clonotypes with MiXCR, one entry per CDR3 protein. The repertoire holds approximately 210,000 distinct CDR3 sequences, roughly 10% seen once, with roughly 3% in the top ten. Sequences were obtained from PBMCs or a T cell subset sorted from them (not recorded which). This rearrangement joins TRBV4-1 to TRBJ2-5; no clear D gene. The sequence was obtained from a man aged 18 to 30 who had mild COVID-19 (a few samples of this study predate the infection). Cell type and time point are not known. CDR3 sequence: CASSRAPFQETQYF. Written as DNA, the CDR3 is TGCGCCAGCAGCCGGGCGCCATTCCAAGAGACCCAGTACTTC.